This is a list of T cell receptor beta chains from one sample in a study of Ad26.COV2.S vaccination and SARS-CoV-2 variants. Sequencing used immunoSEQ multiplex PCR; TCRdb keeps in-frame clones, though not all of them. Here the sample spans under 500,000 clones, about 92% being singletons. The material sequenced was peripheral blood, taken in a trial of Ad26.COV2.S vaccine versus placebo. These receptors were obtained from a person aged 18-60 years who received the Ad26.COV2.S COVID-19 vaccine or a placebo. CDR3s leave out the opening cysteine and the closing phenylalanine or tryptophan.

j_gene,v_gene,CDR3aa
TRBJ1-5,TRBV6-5,ASSYSHNQPQH
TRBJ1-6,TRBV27,ASTLRGQYNSPLH
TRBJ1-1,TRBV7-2,ASSLGSRTEAF
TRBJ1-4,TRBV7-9,ASSISSVIANEKLF
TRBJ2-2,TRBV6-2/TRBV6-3,ASSYTPLWQGLDTGELF
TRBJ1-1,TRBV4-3,ASSLNSDTEAF
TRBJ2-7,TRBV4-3,ASSQDFAVPGEQY
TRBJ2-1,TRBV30,AWSIRAGGSYNEQF
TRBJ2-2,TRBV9,ASSPRIEIYGELF
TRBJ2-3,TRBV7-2,ASSLGLAGVLDTQY
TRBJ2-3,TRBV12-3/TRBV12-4,ASRGDTQY
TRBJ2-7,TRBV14,ASSQPGGPSYEQY
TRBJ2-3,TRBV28,ASSYRLAGGNLGTDTQY
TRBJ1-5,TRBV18,ASSPLDRGRQPQH
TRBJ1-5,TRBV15,ATSRARGGNQPQH
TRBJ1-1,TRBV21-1,ASSKRQGLNTEAF
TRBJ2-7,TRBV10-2,ASSESYPPYEQY
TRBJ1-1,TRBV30,AWSAWQQNTEAF
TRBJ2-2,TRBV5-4,ASSLLTLNTGELF
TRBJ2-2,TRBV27,ASSLTGGLPGELF
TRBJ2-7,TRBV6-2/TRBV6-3,ASSYSSLYEQY
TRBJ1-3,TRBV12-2,ASRLGISGQTFSGNTIY
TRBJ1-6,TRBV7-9,ASNTTGTGNSPLH
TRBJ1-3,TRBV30,ACLSGPGNTIY
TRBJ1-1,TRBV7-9,ASSSGGAHTEAF
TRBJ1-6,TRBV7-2,ASSQRGVNSPLH
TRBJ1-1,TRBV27,ASSLWENTEAF
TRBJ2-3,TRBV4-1,ASSPTTDTQY
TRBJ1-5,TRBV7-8,ASSFSGFKDQPQH
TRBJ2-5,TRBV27,ASSLRGARETQY
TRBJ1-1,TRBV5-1,ASSLGLGTGNTEAF
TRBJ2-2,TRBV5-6,ASSLWDRGQDTGELF
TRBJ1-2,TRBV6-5,ASSGRFYGYT
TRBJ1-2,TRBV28,ASSLEGEYGYT
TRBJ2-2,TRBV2,ASTEAHANTGELF
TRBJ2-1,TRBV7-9,ASSEWVDEQF
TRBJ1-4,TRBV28,ASSSDRGQGATNEKLF
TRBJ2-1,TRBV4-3,ASSQDVSGGSYNEQF
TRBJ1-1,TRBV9,ASSAQVNPNTEAF
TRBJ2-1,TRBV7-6,ASSLGFGLDSYNEQF
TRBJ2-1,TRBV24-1,ATSEPDLTEGSYNEQF
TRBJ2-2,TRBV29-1,SVGRKAGELF